This T cell receptor (beta chain) emerged from a study of blood T cell repertoires in COVID-19. This table comes from immunoSEQ multiplex PCR, and its TCRdb copy is limited to in-frame clones, with some not included. The table records fewer than 300,000 clones, 85% to 90% of them present only once. CDR1 is LNHDA, CDR2 SQIVND, per germline (reference sequence). The CDR3 has 15 residues. The ends were cut back, 3 bases at V and 4 bases at J, with 16 bases in the middle. The source of this sequence is a woman between 50 and 59 years old with COVID-19, enrolled during active disease. The J gene is TRBJ2-7, the V gene TRBV19, with D possibly matching TRBD1 (5 bases). The specimen sequenced was peripheral blood. CDR3 protein: CASSILWQGGYEQYF. The CDR3 coding sequence is TGTGCCAGTAGTATCCTGTGGCAGGGTGGGTACGAGCAGTACTTC.